This TCR beta chain was sequenced in a study of blood T cell repertoires in COVID-19. Method: immunoSEQ multiplex PCR; TCRdb's copy keeps in-frame clones and lacks some. Of about 300,000 clones listed, around 90% were seen once; the top ten hold 1.3%. Unmatched junction bases numbered 5, after V lost 6 bases and J lost 4 bases. The germline gives CDR1 ENHRY, CDR2 SYGVKD. The CDR3 consists of 14 residues. The sequence came from a man aged 65 to 79 with acute or convalescent COVID-19. The V and J genes are TRBV10-3 and TRBJ1-1; TRBD1 agrees at 10 bases. Material: peripheral blood. This CDR3 is CAIRPGTGATEAFF. The DNA for the CDR3 is TGTGCCATCAGACCCGGGACAGGGGCCACTGAAGCTTTCTTT.